This entry features one T cell receptor beta chain sequence. Antigen: not known. This CDR3 spans 14 amino acids. Trimming took 6 bases from V and 1 from J, leaving 13 bases between them. Looked up from germline, CDR1 is SGHRS and CDR2 is YFSETQ. The record originates from a study of long-term antiretroviral therapy in people with HIV. United States facilities provided treatment to all participants with HIV. Ahead of DNA extraction, samples held 1-10 million cryopreserved PBMC each. Researchers report immunoSEQ v3.0 was run at survey level. The protocol was immunoSEQ multiplex PCR, while the TCRdb copy is restricted to in-frame clones and leaves out a portion. Of more than 35,000 clones listed, 90% to 95% are singletons. Study outcomes and limitations: Post-ART, diversity grew, though it stayed under transplant donor control levels.

Material: unsorted PBMCs, obtained 3.7 years after starting antiretroviral therapy. V and J are TRBV5-1 and TRBJ1-1; tentatively, D is TRBD1 (6 bases). This receptor was taken from a woman aged 45-65 years with HIV. CDR3: CASTSGAGNTEAFF. Written as DNA, the CDR3 is TGCGCCAGCACCTCGGGGGCAGGGAACACTGAAGCTTTCTTT.